These T cell receptor beta chains were read from a single sample in a study of neurological immune-mediated disorders. In TCRdb, the 5' RACE reads were re-called with MiXCR into one record per CDR3 protein. Here the sample spans some 70,000 distinct CDR3 sequences, 3% to 4% being singletons. The material sequenced was PBMCs. The receptors come from a man aged 35 to 55 with multiple sclerosis. Each CDR3 is given with its conserved first and last residue. The D gene is left open where the match is weak. The size of a clone is reported for some rows only, either as once, few or many, or as a class for expanded clones.

TRBD1	many	TRBJ1-5	TRBV15	14	CATRGGAGNQPQHF	TGTGCCACGAGAGGGGGCGCGGGCAATCAGCCCCAGCATTTT
.	many	TRBJ1-6	TRBV20-1	14	CSAKGAGWASPLHF	TGCAGTGCTAAGGGAGCAGGCTGGGCTTCACCCCTCCACTTT
TRBD2	many	TRBJ2-5	TRBV20-1	13	CSASFGGGETQYF	TGCAGTGCTAGTTTCGGGGGGGGAGAGACCCAGTACTTC
.	many	TRBJ1-1	TRBV7-9	16	CASSQQGWGENTEAFF	TGTGCCAGCAGTCAACAGGGTTGGGGGGAGAACACTGAAGCTTTCTTT
.	few	TRBJ2-4	TRBV4-1	15	CASSQDQPGTANQYF	TGCGCCAGCAGCCAAGATCAACCCGGGACCGCCAATCAGTACTTC
TRBD1	many	TRBJ1-2	TRBV7-9	15	CASSSGEGAAYGYTF	TGTGCCAGCAGCTCCGGCGAGGGGGCAGCCTATGGCTACACCTTC
TRBD2	many	TRBJ2-3	TRBV20-1	15	CSASATSDYTDTQYF	TGCAGTGCTAGCGCGACTAGCGACTACACAGATACGCAGTATTTT
.	many	TRBJ2-7	TRBV5-5	13	CASSPDKVWEQYF	TGTGCCAGCAGCCCCGACAAGGTTTGGGAGCAGTACTTC
.	many	TRBJ2-1	TRBV5-1	14	CASSSSTGINEQFF	TGCGCCAGCAGCTCCTCAACAGGAATCAATGAGCAGTTCTTC
.	many	TRBJ1-5	TRBV5-5	15	CASSPHPGEYQPQHF	TGTGCCAGCAGCCCCCATCCAGGGGAGTATCAGCCCCAGCATTTT
TRBD1	many	TRBJ2-7	TRBV29-1	14	CSARGQASDWGQYF	TGCAGCGCTAGAGGACAGGCCTCGGACTGGGGGCAGTACTTC
.	many	TRBJ2-7	TRBV20-1	13	CSAYDQDSYEQYF	TGCAGTGCTTACGACCAGGACTCCTACGAGCAGTACTTC
TRBD2	.	TRBJ2-2	TRBV7-2	18	CASSHGLAGSRPGGELFF	TGTGCCAGCAGCCACGGACTAGCGGGGTCCCGACCTGGCGGGGAGCTGTTTTTT
.	many	TRBJ2-2	TRBV12-3/TRBV12-4	14	CASRPGPSAGELFF	TGTGCCAGCAGGCCGGGACCCTCGGCGGGGGAGCTGTTTTTT
.	many	TRBJ1-1	TRBV5-1	14	CASSPTGLNTEAFF	TGCGCCAGCAGCCCAACAGGGTTGAACACTGAAGCTTTCTTT
TRBD1	many	TRBJ2-7	TRBV20-1	16	CSAHPNRDRFSNEQYF	TGCAGTGCTCACCCGAACCGGGACAGGTTCTCTAACGAGCAGTACTTC
.	many	TRBJ2-1	TRBV29-1	13	CSVYTGQAGEQFF	TGCAGCGTTTATACAGGGCAGGCGGGAGAGCAGTTCTTC
.	many	TRBJ2-7	TRBV20-1	13	CSAGGAMAYEQYF	TGCAGTGCCGGGGGAGCGATGGCCTACGAGCAGTACTTC
.	many	TRBJ1-6	TRBV20-1	15	CSARGIFGYNSPLHF	TGCAGTGCTAGAGGGATCTTTGGTTATAATTCACCCCTCCACTTT
TRBD2	many	TRBJ2-1	TRBV12-3/TRBV12-4	15	CASRVLAAQGNEQFF	TGTGCCAGCAGAGTACTAGCGGCCCAAGGCAATGAGCAGTTCTTC
TRBD1	many	TRBJ1-3	TRBV20-1	13	CSAAKTGVDTIYF	TGCAGTGCTGCCAAGACAGGGGTCGACACCATATATTTT
TRBD1	many	TRBJ1-1	TRBV7-9	15	CASSPRTGVNTEAFF	TGTGCCAGCAGCCCCCGGACAGGGGTGAACACTGAAGCTTTCTTT
.	many	TRBJ2-1	TRBV5-4	13	CASGLSSYNEQFF	TGTGCCTCCGGACTTAGCTCCTACAATGAGCAGTTCTTC
.	many	TRBJ1-2	TRBV9	12	CASSVGVYGYTF	TGTGCCAGCAGCGTAGGGGTCTATGGCTACACCTTC
TRBD1	many	TRBJ1-1	TRBV5-1	14	CASSVQGSNTEAFF	TGCGCCAGCAGCGTACAGGGGTCGAACACTGAAGCTTTCTTT
.	.	TRBJ1-2	TRBV5-1	14	CASSLKQQNYGYTF	TGCGCCAGCAGCTTGAAACAGCAGAACTATGGCTACACCTTC
.	.	TRBJ2-1	TRBV11-2	15	CASSSPGFDYNEQFF	TGTGCCAGCAGCTCACCGGGGTTCGACTACAATGAGCAGTTCTTC
TRBD1	many	TRBJ1-4	TRBV12-3/TRBV12-4	15	CASRTGGTTNEKLFF	TGTGCCTCCAGGACAGGGGGAACGACGAATGAAAAACTGTTTTTT
.	many	TRBJ2-5	TRBV20-1	15	CSSEGGSPYQETQYF	TGCAGTTCAGAGGGCGGTAGCCCCTACCAAGAGACCCAGTACTTC
TRBD2	many	TRBJ2-7	TRBV7-8	15	CASSGSGRRVYEQYF	TGTGCCAGCAGCGGGAGCGGGAGGAGGGTCTACGAGCAGTACTTC
.	many	TRBJ2-1	TRBV5-1	15	CASRDRASVDNEQFF	TGCGCCAGCAGAGACCGGGCCTCCGTCGATAATGAGCAGTTCTTC
TRBD1	.	TRBJ2-2	TRBV18	19	CASSQNFLQGAQNTGELFF	TGTGCCAGCTCACAAAACTTCCTACAGGGGGCGCAGAACACCGGGGAGCTGTTTTTT
.	many	TRBJ2-1	TRBV20-1	13	CSAIARGYNEQFF	TGCAGTGCTATAGCGAGGGGGTACAATGAGCAGTTCTTC
.	few	TRBJ1-5	TRBV7-9	14	CASSPGEANQPQHF	TGTGCCAGCAGCCCAGGGGAAGCTAATCAGCCCCAGCATTTT
.	.	TRBJ1-1	TRBV18	14	CASSFDRGNTEAFF	TGTGCCAGCTCGTTCGATCGGGGGAACACTGAAGCTTTCTTT